These 27 T cell receptor beta chains were all obtained from the same sample, sequenced in a study of T cells in Graves' hyperthyroidism and ophthalmopathy. RNA transcripts yielded amplified TCR beta CDR3 regions. HTBI primers drove first-round RT-PCR of the TCR CDR3. MiXCR was run by TCRdb on the multiplex PCR reads, yielding one entry per CDR3 protein. The table shows more than 450,000 distinct CDR3 sequences, with around 20% occurring only once. Sequenced: blood. The receptors derive from a man aged 40-55 years with Graves' ophthalmopathy.

This clonotype appeared many times. This chain links TRBV11-2 with TRBJ2-5, with 10 bases matching TRBD2. V shed 6 bases, J shed 5 bases, and the junction held 12 bases outside the gene matches. The germline V gene encodes CDR1 SGHAT and CDR2 FQNNGV. The CDR3 is made up of 16 amino acids. CDR3 bases: TGTGCCAGCAGTAGGCCTAGCGGGGGCCCCGCGGAGACCCAGTACTTC. It translates to CASSRPSGGPAETQYF.

This clonotype occurred a few times. The chain couples TRBV28 to TRBJ2-5; D uncertain. Germline V gives CDR1 MDHEN, CDR2 SYDVKM. This CDR3 is built from 14 residues. Trimming took 5 bases from V and 0 from J, leaving 10 bases between them. The CDR3 coding sequence is TGTGCCAGCAGTCCTATTCCGGACCAAGAGACCCAGTACTTC. Translated, it gives CASSPIPDQETQYF.

The J gene is TRBJ2-7, the V gene TRBV27; D gene unclear. Germline CDR1 is MNHEY and CDR2 is SMNVEV (reference sequence). The V gene lost 0 bases and the J gene lost 3 bases, with 6 bases spanning the gap. This CDR3 spans 13 amino acids. The CDR3 reads CASSLSIHYEQYF. DNA for the CDR3: TGTGCCAGCAGTTTATCGATTCACTACGAGCAGTACTTC.

This clonotype came up a few times. The V call is TRBV6-2 or TRBV6-3, the J call TRBJ1-1; 8 positions agree with TRBD1. The germline V gene has CDR1 MNHEY and CDR2 SVGEGT. The CDR3 covers 16 residues. V lost 4 bases, J lost 4 bases, and 11 bases stayed unmatched. The CDR3 loop is CASSSLTGQGGTEAFF. In DNA, the CDR3 is TGTGCCAGCAGTTCCTTAACCGGACAGGGCGGCACTGAAGCTTTCTTT.

The CDR3 DNA reads TGTGCCACCAGCAGAGATCTCCAGTACGAGCAGTACTTC. Translating gives CATSRDLQYEQYF. The V gene is TRBV15, the J gene TRBJ2-7; D gene ambiguous. V dropped 0 bases and J dropped 4 bases, with 7 bases sitting between them. Looked up from germline, CDR1 is LNHNV and CDR2 is YYDKDF (reference sequence). The CDR3 is 13 residues long.

This clonotype was seen only a few times. V usage is TRBV7-9 and J usage is TRBJ2-1; 9 nucleotides agree with TRBD2. Germline CDR1 and CDR2: SEHNR and FQNEAQ (reference sequence). The J segment lost 5 bases and the V segment lost 5 bases, leaving 13 bases of the junction unmatched. This CDR3 region has 17 residues. CDR3 DNA: TGTGCCAGCAGCCTCCCCCAGGCTAGCGGGACCCACAATGAGCAGTTCTTC. Amino acid sequence: CASSLPQASGTHNEQFF.

This clonotype turned up a few times. The chain's CDR3 is CASSLTPYQETQYF. CDR3 in DNA: TGCGCCAGCAGCTTGACCCCGTACCAAGAGACCCAGTACTTC. The V call is TRBV5-1, the J call TRBJ2-5, with D hard to call. This CDR3 is built from 14 residues. V dropped 1 base and J dropped 0 bases, with 7 bases sitting between them. Germline CDR1 SGHRS, CDR2 YFSETQ.

The table lists this clonotype with a count of one. The chain combines TRBV6-1 with TRBJ2-1; TRBD1 agrees at 8 bases. The CDR3 is 14 amino acids. Trimming removed 6 bases from V and 3 bases from J; junction bases left unmatched: 4. Germline CDR1 reads MNHNS; CDR2 reads SASEGT. The CDR3 nucleotides read TGTGCCAGCAGCCGGACAGGGTTCTACAATGAGCAGTTCTTC. As protein: CASSRTGFYNEQFF.

This clonotype came up a few times. The V gene is TRBV5-5, the J gene TRBJ2-4, with TRBD1 matching 9 bases. V shed 4 bases and J 6 bases; nucleotides not matched to a gene: 20. This CDR3 comprises 19 residues. From germline, CDR1 is SGHKS and CDR2 YYEKEE (reference sequence). CDR3 region: CASSRVFRDRVLMGNIQYF. The CDR3 DNA sequence: TGTGCCAGCAGCCGAGTTTTCCGGGACAGGGTTCTAATGGGAAACATTCAGTACTTC. The full variable domain, completed using reference TRBV5-5 and TRBJ2-4, is DAGVTQSPTHLIKTRGQQVTLRCSPISGHKSVSWYQQVLGQGPQFIFQYYEKEERGRGNFPDRFSARQFPNYSSELNVNALLLGDSALYLCASSRVFRDRVLMGNIQYFGAGTRLSVL.

This clonotype was counted only a few times. J is TRBJ1-1 and V is TRBV6-1, with a possible D match to TRBD1 (5 bases). The CDR3 is made up of 12 amino acids. The ends were cut back, 6 bases at V and 8 bases at J, with 13 bases in the middle. Germline CDR1 and CDR2: MNHNS and SASEGT. CDR3 in DNA: TGTGCCAGCAGCACCGGGACTGTCGAAGCTTTCTTT. The encoded protein is CASSTGTVEAFF.

V gene TRBV6-1 combines with J gene TRBJ2-1, with unresolved D. Germline CDR1 is MNHNS and CDR2 is SASEGT. The CDR3 sequence is 9 residues long. CDR3: CGSRSEQFF. The CDR3 DNA is TGTGGCTCACGGAGTGAGCAGTTCTTC.

The V gene is TRBV9, the J gene TRBJ1-2, with a weak D call TRBD1 (5 bases). The CDR3 spans 14 residues. With 3 bases removed from V and 7 bases from J, the gap between germline ends came to 16 bases. Germline-derived CDR1 and CDR2 are SGDLS and YYNGEE. Written as DNA, the CDR3 is TGTGCCAGCAGCGAACGGGACCGTCAGCGTGGCTACACCTTC. Its protein is CASSERDRQRGYTF.

The CDR3 spells CASRQGGLGYGYTF. CDR3 sequence (DNA): TGTGCCAGCAGGCAAGGGGGTCTAGGCTATGGCTACACCTTC. V usage is TRBV12-3 or TRBV12-4 and J usage is TRBJ1-2; possibly TRBD1 for D (6 bases). The CDR3 spans 14 residues. Trimming pared 6 bases from V and 4 bases from J, leaving 15 bases between.

This clonotype was counted only a few times. The chain uses TRBV6-1 and TRBJ2-1; D is ambiguous. This CDR3 comprises 15 residues. V was shortened by 5 bases and J by 5 bases, with 16 bases between the two germline ends. CDR1 is MNHNS, CDR2 SASEGT, per germline. In nucleotides, the CDR3 is TGTGCCAGCAGTACCAACTTGGGCCCCCACAATGAGCAGTTCTTC. Amino acids: CASSTNLGPHNEQFF.

The sample holds a few counts of this clonotype. This rearrangement joins TRBV5-1 to TRBJ2-1; 7 bases match TRBD2. With V trimmed by 3 bases and J by 4 bases, 7 bases remained unmatched. Germline lookup yields CDR1 SGHRS and CDR2 YFSETQ. CDR3 length: 15 residues. The CDR3 is CASSSGGSGYNEQFF. CDR3 sequence (DNA): TGCGCCAGCAGCTCGGGCGGGAGTGGGTACAATGAGCAGTTCTTC.

The V call is TRBV6-4, the J call TRBJ2-7; a weak D match, TRBD2 (6 bases). Germline V gives CDR1 MRHNA, CDR2 SNTAGT. The CDR3 sequence is 16 residues long. Trimming took 2 bases from V and 3 from J, leaving 17 bases between them. This CDR3 reads CASSDPGVATDYEQYF. CDR3 in DNA: TGTGCCAGCAGTGACCCGGGAGTGGCTACAGACTACGAGCAGTACTTC.

This clonotype was observed once. A read error is possible here, since a much larger clone lies one base away. The chain couples TRBV7-2 to TRBJ2-1; possibly TRBD2 for D (6 bases). The CDR3 extends over 17 amino acids. Trimming cost V 5 bases and J 0 bases, with 17 bases left between them. Germline CDR1 SGHTA, CDR2 FQGNSA. The CDR3: CASSPAKRAGSYNEQFF. DNA for the CDR3: TGTGCCAGCAGCCCAGCAAAGCGGGCCGGCTCCTACAATGAGCAGTTCTTC.

Only a few counts were recorded for this clonotype. The chain couples TRBV7-2 to TRBJ2-1; D is uncertain. There are 15 residues in the CDR3. Trimming removed 0 bases at V and 2 bases at J, with 8 bases between. CDR1 is SGHTA, CDR2 FQGNSA, per germline. CDR3 bases: TGTGCCAGCAGCTTAGCGTCCAGTCCCTACAATGAGCAGTTCTTC. It translates to CASSLASSPYNEQFF.

The rearrangement links TRBV3-1 to TRBJ2-5, with a tentative D call TRBD1 (5 bases). This CDR3 contains 13 residues. V was clipped by 1 base and J by 8 bases, with 11 bases between them. Germline assignment: CDR1 LGHDT and CDR2 YNNKEL (reference sequence). DNA for the CDR3: TGTGCCAGCAGCCAAGGGGCCGACAGTACCCAGTACTTC. Protein sequence: CASSQGADSTQYF.

The sample holds many counts of this clonotype. The gene calls are TRBV11-1 and TRBJ2-2; 7 bases agree with TRBD1. The germline V gene has CDR1 SGHAT and CDR2 FQDESV (reference sequence). The length of the CDR3 is 15 residues. The V segment lost 5 bases and the J segment 1 base; nucleotides outside the gene matches: 4. The CDR3 DNA reads TGTGCCAGCAGCCTAGGGGACAGGAACACCGGGGAGCTGTTTTTT. Translating gives CASSLGDRNTGELFF.

In its sample, this clonotype was seen many times. The rearrangement joins TRBV11-2 to TRBJ2-1; TRBD2 is a possible D gene (7 bases). V gave up 3 bases and J gave up 3 bases, with 12 bases separating them. This CDR3 comprises 15 residues. Germline CDR1 SGHAT, CDR2 FQNNGV. CDR3 sequence: CASSFGGRDYNEQFF. Written as DNA, the CDR3 is TGTGCCAGCAGCTTCGGGGGGCGGGACTACAATGAGCAGTTCTTC.

The V and J genes are TRBV7-9 and TRBJ2-1; 10 nucleotides line up with TRBD1. J gave up 5 bases and V 6 bases, and 10 bases lay outside the gene matches. Per germline, CDR1 SEHNR and CDR2 FQNEAQ (reference sequence). CDR3 length: 16 residues. The CDR3, as DNA: TGTGCCAGCAGACTCGAGACAGGGGGCCCTAACAATGAGCAGTTCTTC. Translated: CASRLETGGPNNEQFF.

At least ten counts were recorded for this clonotype. This chain uses TRBV28 with TRBJ2-1, with D perhaps matching TRBD2 (5 bases). This CDR3 has 19 residues. Germline V gene sequence: CDR1 MDHEN, CDR2 SYDVKM. V was shortened by 3 bases and J by 5 bases, with 26 bases between the two germline ends. DNA of the CDR3: TGTGCCAGCAGTTTGCCCTCGCTAGCAGCGGCGGGCCAACACAATGAGCAGTTCTTC. Protein product: CASSLPSLAAAGQHNEQFF.

This clonotype was found a few times. This chain links TRBV7-2 with TRBJ2-5; TRBD1 matches at 9 bases. V trimming: 0 bases; J trimming: 4 bases; junction bases outside the gene matches: 3. CDR3 length: 15 residues. Germline V gene lookup returns CDR1 SGHTA and CDR2 FQGNSA. This CDR3 is CASSLAGDRVETQYF. Written as DNA, the CDR3 is TGTGCCAGCAGCTTAGCTGGGGACAGGGTAGAGACCCAGTACTTC.

This clonotype was detected a few times. The V call is TRBV4-2, the J call TRBJ2-5; TRBD2 matches at 7 bases. Per the germline V gene, CDR1 is LGHNA and CDR2 is YNFKEQ. The CDR3 length is 15 residues. With V trimmed by 4 bases and J by 5 bases, 10 bases remained unmatched. The DNA for the CDR3 is TGTGCCAGCAGCCCCTCCGGCGGGAGTAGGGAGACCCAGTACTTC. This gives the protein CASSPSGGSRETQYF.

This clonotype was observed a handful of times. CDR3 region: CASSLGPGGGTDTQYF. The CDR3 DNA reads as TGTGCCAGCAGCTTGGGACCGGGGGGAGGCACAGATACGCAGTATTTT. The V call is TRBV5-4, the J call TRBJ2-3, with 7 positions matching TRBD2. The germline CDR1 and CDR2 sequences are SGHNT and YYREEE (reference sequence). Germline trimming cut 0 bases from V and 1 base from J; bases unmatched to any gene: 5. The CDR3 extends over 16 amino acids.

The rearrangement links TRBV27 to TRBJ1-6; no clear D gene. Looked up from germline, CDR1 is MNHEY and CDR2 is SMNVEV (reference sequence). Trimming stripped 7 bases from V and 7 bases from J, with 20 bases between. The CDR3 consists of 16 residues. This CDR3 is CASTDFAPGRNSPLHF. The CDR3 DNA sequence: TGTGCCAGCACTGACTTTGCCCCGGGTCGGAATTCACCCCTCCACTTT.